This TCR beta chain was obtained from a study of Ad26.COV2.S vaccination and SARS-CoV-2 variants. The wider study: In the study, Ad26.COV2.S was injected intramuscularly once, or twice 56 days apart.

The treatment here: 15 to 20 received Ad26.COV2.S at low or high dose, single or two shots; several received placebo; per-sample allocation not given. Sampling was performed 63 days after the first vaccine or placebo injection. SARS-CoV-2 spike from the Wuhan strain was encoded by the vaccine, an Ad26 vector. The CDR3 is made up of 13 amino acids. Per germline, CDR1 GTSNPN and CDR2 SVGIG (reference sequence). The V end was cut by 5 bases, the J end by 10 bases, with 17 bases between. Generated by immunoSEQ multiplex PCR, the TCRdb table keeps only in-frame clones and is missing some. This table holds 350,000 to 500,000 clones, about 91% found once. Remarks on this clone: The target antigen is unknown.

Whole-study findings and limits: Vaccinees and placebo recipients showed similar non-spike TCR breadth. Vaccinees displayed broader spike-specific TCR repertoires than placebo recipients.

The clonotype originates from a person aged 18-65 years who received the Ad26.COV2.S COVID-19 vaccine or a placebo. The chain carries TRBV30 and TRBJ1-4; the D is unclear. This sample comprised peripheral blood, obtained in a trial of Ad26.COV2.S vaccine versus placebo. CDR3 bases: TGTGCCTGGGGAGGGCGCCTCGGAGGAAAACTGTTTTTT. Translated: CAWGGRLGGKLFF.